A single sample is the source of the 13 T cell receptor beta chains below, sequenced in a study of graft-versus-host responses after intestinal transplantation. Here immunoSEQ multiplex PCR was the method, and the copy in TCRdb shows in-frame clones only, minus some. The repertoire consists of about 100,000 clones, with around 90% occurring once and the leading ten covering 15% to 20%. Sequences were derived from PBMCs, sampled around 68 weeks after intestinal transplant. The origin of the receptors is a human patient who received an intestinal transplant, so some T cells may come from the graft donor.

The chain links TRBV5-4 to TRBJ1-3; D might be TRBD1 (6 bases). V was cut by 4 bases and J by 1 base, with 12 bases left in between. Germline CDR1 is SGHNT and CDR2 is YYREEE (reference sequence). The CDR3 contains 15 residues. The DNA for the CDR3 is TGTGCCAGCAGCCCTGGGGGGCAATCTGGAAACACCATATATTTT. Protein: CASSPGGQSGNTIYF.

The chain combines TRBV4-1 with TRBJ2-7; D is uncertain. The ends were cut back, 4 bases at V and 2 bases at J, with 9 bases in the middle. There are 13 residues in the CDR3. Per the germline V gene, CDR1 is MGHRA and CDR2 is YSYEKL. CDR3 sequence (DNA): TGCGCCAGCAGCCCCGAGCTTCCCTACGAGCAGTACTTC. The encoded protein is CASSPELPYEQYF.

The rearrangement uses TRBV11-2 and TRBJ1-1; D is ambiguous. The germline V gene encodes CDR1 SGHAT and CDR2 FQNNGV. The CDR3 covers 13 residues. Deletions cut 3 bases from V and 2 bases from J, with 7 bases between. The CDR3 protein is CASSFWRNTEAFF. In DNA form, the CDR3 reads TGTGCCAGCAGCTTTTGGCGAAACACTGAAGCTTTCTTT. Full variable domain (remainder filled in from reference TRBV11-2 and TRBJ1-1): EAGVAQSPRYKIIEKRQSVAFWCNPISGHATLYWYQQILGQGPKLLIQFQNNGVVDDSQLPKDRFSAERLKGVDSTLKIQPAKLEDSAVYLCASSFWRNTEAFFGQGTRLTVV.

The chain recombines TRBV4-1 with TRBJ2-1, with 10 bases that match TRBD2. Looked up from germline, CDR1 is MGHRA and CDR2 is YSYEKL. The J segment lost 5 bases and the V segment lost 5 bases, leaving 6 bases of the junction unmatched. The CDR3 consists of 15 residues. The CDR3 nucleotides are TGCGCCAGCAGCTATTTAGCGGGGGGAAACAATGAGCAGTTCTTC. Translated, it gives CASSYLAGGNNEQFF.

The J gene is TRBJ2-1, the V gene TRBV2; D unresolved. Germline loops: CDR1 SNHLY, CDR2 FYNNEI. This CDR3 is built from 16 residues. Trimming removed 3 bases from V and 5 bases from J, with 17 bases in between. The CDR3 here is CASSDWAPEKNNEQFF. CDR3 in DNA: TGTGCCAGCAGTGATTGGGCTCCCGAAAAGAACAATGAGCAGTTCTTC.

This chain joins TRBV5-1 and TRBJ1-5, with a tentative D call TRBD1 (6 bases). The CDR3 has 15 residues. The germline gives CDR1 SGHRS, CDR2 YFSETQ. With 0 bases removed from V and 7 bases from J, the gap between germline ends came to 14 bases. In DNA form, the CDR3 reads TGCGCCAGCAGCTTGGTCGCAGGGGCGGAGCAGCCCCAGCATTTT. It codes for CASSLVAGAEQPQHF.

This sequence joins TRBV10-3 and TRBJ2-6, with D possibly being TRBD1 (5 bases). The CDR3 has 15 amino acids. V lost 2 bases and J 6 bases, leaving 11 bases between the germline ends. Germline V gene data show CDR1 as ENHRY and CDR2 as SYGVKD. The CDR3 protein is CAISEAGSVANVLTF. As DNA, the CDR3 is TGTGCCATCAGTGAGGCAGGGTCGGTGGCCAACGTCCTGACTTTC.

V and J are TRBV5-4 and TRBJ1-6, with D uncertain. The CDR3 contains 14 residues. Trimming pared 2 bases from V and 7 bases from J, leaving 10 bases between. Germline V gene lookup returns CDR1 SGHNT and CDR2 YYREEE (reference sequence). This CDR3 reads CASSFGRGNSPLHF. CDR3 sequence (DNA): TGTGCCAGCAGCTTTGGACGTGGAAATTCACCCCTCCACTTT.

The rearrangement uses TRBV5-1 and TRBJ2-1, with 11 positions matching TRBD1. The germline gives CDR1 SGHRS, CDR2 YFSETQ. The CDR3 covers 15 residues. J was trimmed by 6 bases and V by 4 bases; bases with no gene match: 6. Here the CDR3 DNA reads TGCGCCAGCAGCCAGGGGACAGGGGGAGGCAATGAGCAGTTCTTC. This sequence encodes CASSQGTGGGNEQFF.

The chain couples TRBV5-1 to TRBJ2-5; D perhaps matches TRBD2 (5 bases). The DNA end favors TRBJ2-7, so the J call may be wrong. Germline V lookup: CDR1 SGHRS, CDR2 YFSETQ. CDR3 length equals 13 residues. CDR3 protein: CASSWGPGYEQYF. The CDR3 region has the DNA TGCGCCAGCAGCTGGGGTCCGGGATACGAGCAGTACTTC.

The rearrangement uses TRBV29-1 and TRBJ2-7; D possibly corresponds to TRBD2 (5 bases). Germline CDR1 reads SQVTM; CDR2 reads ANQGSEA. The length of the CDR3 is 14 residues. The V end was cut by 3 bases, the J end by 7 bases, with 19 bases between. CDR3 coding DNA: TGCAGCGTTGATGTAAACGGAGGAGTTGAGGAGCAGTACTTC. Its translation is CSVDVNGGVEEQYF.

The chain's CDR3 is CASSINSGTQRLRMNTEAFF. DNA of the CDR3: TGTGCCAGCAGCATAAATTCCGGGACCCAGCGGCTTCGAATGAACACTGAAGCTTTCTTT. V usage is TRBV27 and J usage is TRBJ1-1; the D gene is possibly TRBD1 (5 bases). Germline CDR1 is MNHEY and CDR2 is SMNVEV (reference sequence). The CDR3 totals 20 residues. The V end lost 6 bases, the J end lost 0 bases, and 29 bases lay between the germline ends.

The CDR3 loop is CASSIPGGKVAEAFF. CDR3 bases: TGTGCCAGTAGTATTCCAGGGGGGAAGGTCGCTGAAGCTTTCTTT. V usage is TRBV19 and J usage is TRBJ1-1, with 7 bases identical to TRBD1. Germline values: CDR1 LNHDA, CDR2 SQIVND (reference sequence). J lost 6 bases, V lost 3 bases, and 10 bases had no gene match. The CDR3 extends over 15 amino acids.